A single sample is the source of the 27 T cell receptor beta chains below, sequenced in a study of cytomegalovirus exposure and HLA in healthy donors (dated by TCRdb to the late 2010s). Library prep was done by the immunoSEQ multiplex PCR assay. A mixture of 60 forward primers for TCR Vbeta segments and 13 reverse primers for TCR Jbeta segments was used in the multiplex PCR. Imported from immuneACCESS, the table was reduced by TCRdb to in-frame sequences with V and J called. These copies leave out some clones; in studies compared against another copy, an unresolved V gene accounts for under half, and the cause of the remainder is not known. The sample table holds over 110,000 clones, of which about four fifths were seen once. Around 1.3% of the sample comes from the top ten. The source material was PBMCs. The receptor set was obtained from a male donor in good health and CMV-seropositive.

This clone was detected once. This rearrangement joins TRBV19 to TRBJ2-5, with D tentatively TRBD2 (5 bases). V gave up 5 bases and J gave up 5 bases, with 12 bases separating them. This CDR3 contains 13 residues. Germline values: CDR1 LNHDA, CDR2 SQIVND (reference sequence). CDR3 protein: CASSPRRVETQYF. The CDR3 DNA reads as TGTGCCAGTAGTCCCCGGCGGGTTGAGACCCAGTACTTC.

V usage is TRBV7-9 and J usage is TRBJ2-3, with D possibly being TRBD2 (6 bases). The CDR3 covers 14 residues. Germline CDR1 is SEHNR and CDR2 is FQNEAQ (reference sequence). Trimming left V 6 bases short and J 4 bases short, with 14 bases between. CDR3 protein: CASRDVAGPDTQYF. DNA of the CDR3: TGTGCCAGCAGAGATGTGGCGGGACCAGATACGCAGTATTTT.

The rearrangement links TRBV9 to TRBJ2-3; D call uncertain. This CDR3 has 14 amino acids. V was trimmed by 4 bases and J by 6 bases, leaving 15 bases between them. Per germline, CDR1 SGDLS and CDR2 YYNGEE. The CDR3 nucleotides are TGTGCCAGCAGCACCCTCAACGTCGCGGATACGCAGTATTTT. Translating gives CASSTLNVADTQYF.

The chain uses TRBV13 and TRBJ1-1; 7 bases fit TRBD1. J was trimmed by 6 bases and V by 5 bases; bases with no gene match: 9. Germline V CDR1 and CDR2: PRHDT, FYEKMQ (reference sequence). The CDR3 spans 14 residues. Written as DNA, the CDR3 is TGTGCCAGCAGCCCCGAGGGGGCGCACGCTGAAGCTTTCTTT. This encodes CASSPEGAHAEAFF.

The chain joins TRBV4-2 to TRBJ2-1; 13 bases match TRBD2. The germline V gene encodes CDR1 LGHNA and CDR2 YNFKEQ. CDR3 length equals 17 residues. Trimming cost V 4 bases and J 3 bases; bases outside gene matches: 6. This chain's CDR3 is CASSLLGLAGDYNEQFF. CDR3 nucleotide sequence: TGTGCCAGCAGCCTGCTCGGACTAGCGGGGGACTACAATGAGCAGTTCTTC.

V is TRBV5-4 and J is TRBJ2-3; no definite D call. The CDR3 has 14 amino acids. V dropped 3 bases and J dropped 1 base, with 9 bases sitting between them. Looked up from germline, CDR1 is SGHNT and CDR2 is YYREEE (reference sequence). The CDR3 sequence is CASSSRFGTDTQYF. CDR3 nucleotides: TGTGCCAGCAGCTCCCGTTTTGGCACAGATACGCAGTATTTT.

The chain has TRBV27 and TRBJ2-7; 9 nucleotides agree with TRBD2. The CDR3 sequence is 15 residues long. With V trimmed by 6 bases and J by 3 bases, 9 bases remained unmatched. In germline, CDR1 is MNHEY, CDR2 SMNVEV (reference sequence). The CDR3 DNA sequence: TGTGCCAGCAGACCACTTAGCGGGGGTTACTACGAGCAGTACTTC. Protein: CASRPLSGGYYEQYF.

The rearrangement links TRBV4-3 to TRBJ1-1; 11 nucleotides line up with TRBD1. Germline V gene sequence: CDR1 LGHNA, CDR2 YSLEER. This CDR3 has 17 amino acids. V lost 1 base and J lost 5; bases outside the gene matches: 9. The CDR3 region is CASSQGGQGARETEAFF. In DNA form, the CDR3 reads TGCGCCAGCAGCCAAGGAGGACAGGGGGCGCGGGAGACTGAAGCTTTCTTT.

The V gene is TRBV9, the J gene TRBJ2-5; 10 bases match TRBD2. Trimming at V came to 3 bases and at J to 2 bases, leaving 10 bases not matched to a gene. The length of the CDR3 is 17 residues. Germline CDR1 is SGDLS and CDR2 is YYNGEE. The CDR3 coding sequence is TGTGCCAGCAGCGAAAACGTCCTAGCGGGGGATCAAGAGACCCAGTACTTC. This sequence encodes CASSENVLAGDQETQYF. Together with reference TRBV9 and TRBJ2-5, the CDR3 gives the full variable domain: DSGVTQTPKHLITATGQRVTLRCSPRSGDLSVYWYQQSLDQGLQFLIQYYNGEERAKGNILERFSAQQFPDLHSELNLSSLELGDSALYFCASSENVLAGDQETQYFGPGTRLLVL.

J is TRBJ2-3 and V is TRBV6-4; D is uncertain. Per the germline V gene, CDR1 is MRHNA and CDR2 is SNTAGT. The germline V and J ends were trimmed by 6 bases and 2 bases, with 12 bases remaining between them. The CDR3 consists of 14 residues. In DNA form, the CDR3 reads TGTGCCAGCAGGGCGGATAGCCCCACAGATACGCAGTATTTT. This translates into CASRADSPTDTQYF.

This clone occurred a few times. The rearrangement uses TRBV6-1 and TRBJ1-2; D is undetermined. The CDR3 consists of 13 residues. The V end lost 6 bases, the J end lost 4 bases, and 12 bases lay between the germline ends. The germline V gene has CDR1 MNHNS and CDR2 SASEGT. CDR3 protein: CASSLEGIYGYTF. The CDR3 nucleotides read TGTGCCAGCAGCCTCGAGGGAATCTATGGCTACACCTTC.

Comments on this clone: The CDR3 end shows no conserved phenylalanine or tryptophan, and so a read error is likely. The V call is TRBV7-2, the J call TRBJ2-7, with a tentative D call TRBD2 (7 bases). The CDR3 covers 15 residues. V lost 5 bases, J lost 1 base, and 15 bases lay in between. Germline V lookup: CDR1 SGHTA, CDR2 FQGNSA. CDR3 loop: CASSGREGGSYEQYS. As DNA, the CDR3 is TGTGCCAGCAGCGGCAGGGAGGGGGGGTCCTACGAGCAGTACTCC.

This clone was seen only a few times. The CDR3 coding sequence is TGTGCCAGCAGCTTAGCGCTTTTTAGCGGGGGCTCAGATACGCAGTATTTT. Protein sequence: CASSLALFSGGSDTQYF. This rearrangement joins TRBV7-9 to TRBJ2-3; 9 nucleotides agree with TRBD2. J lost 4 bases, V lost 0 bases, and 8 bases had no gene match. The CDR3 totals 17 residues. Germline CDR1 and CDR2: SEHNR and FQNEAQ (reference sequence).

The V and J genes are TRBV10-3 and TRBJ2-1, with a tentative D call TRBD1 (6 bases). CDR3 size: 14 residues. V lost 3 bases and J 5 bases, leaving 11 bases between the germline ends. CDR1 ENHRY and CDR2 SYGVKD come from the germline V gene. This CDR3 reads CAISDRGNNNEQFF. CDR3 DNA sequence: TGTGCCATCAGTGATAGGGGGAATAACAATGAGCAGTTCTTC.

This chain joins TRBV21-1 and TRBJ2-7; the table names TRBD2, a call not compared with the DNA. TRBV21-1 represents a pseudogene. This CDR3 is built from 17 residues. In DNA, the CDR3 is TGTGCCAGCAGCAAGGGGGGAAGGGGACCCGTCCCCTACGAGCAGTACTTC. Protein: CASSKGGRGPVPYEQYF.

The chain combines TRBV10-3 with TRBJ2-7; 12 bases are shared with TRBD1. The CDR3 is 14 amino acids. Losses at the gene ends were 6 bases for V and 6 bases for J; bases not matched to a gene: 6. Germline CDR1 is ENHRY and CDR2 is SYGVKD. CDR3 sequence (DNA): TGTGCCATCAGGGGGGGACAGGGGGCCAGCGAGCAGTACTTC. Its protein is CAIRGGQGASEQYF.

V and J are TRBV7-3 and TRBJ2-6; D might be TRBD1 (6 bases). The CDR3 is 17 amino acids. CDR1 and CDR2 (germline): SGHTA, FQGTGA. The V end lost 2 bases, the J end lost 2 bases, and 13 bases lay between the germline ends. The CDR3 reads CASSLGGRNAGANVLTF. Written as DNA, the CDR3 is TGTGCCAGCAGCTTAGGGGGCAGGAACGCTGGGGCCAACGTCCTGACTTTC.

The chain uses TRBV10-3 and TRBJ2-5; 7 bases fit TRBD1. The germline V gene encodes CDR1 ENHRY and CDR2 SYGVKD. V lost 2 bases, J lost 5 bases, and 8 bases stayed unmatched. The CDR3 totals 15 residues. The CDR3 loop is CAISEGEGAEETQYF. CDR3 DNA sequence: TGTGCCATCAGTGAGGGTGAGGGGGCGGAGGAGACCCAGTACTTC.

CDR3 bases: TGTGCCAGCAGCGCCGGGACAGGGAGGAGTCAGCCCCAGCATTTT. Translated: CASSAGTGRSQPQHF. The chain uses TRBV5-8 and TRBJ1-5; 9 bases map to TRBD1. This CDR3 comprises 15 residues. Trimming at V came to 4 bases and at J to 6 bases, leaving 8 bases not matched to a gene. Germline V lookup: CDR1 SGHTS, CDR2 YDEGEE.

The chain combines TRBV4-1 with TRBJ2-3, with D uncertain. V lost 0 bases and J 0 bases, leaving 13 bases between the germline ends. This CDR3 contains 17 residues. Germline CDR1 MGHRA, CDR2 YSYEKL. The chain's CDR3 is CASSQDLIGPSTDTQYF. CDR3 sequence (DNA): TGCGCCAGCAGCCAAGATCTCATCGGTCCTAGCACAGATACGCAGTATTTT.

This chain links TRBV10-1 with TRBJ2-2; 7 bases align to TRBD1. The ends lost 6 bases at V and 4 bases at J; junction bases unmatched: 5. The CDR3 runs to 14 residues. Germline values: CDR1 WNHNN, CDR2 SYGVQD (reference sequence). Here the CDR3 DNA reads TGCGCCAGCAGGGAATCAGGGGGCACCGGGGAGCTGTTTTTT. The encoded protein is CASRESGGTGELFF.

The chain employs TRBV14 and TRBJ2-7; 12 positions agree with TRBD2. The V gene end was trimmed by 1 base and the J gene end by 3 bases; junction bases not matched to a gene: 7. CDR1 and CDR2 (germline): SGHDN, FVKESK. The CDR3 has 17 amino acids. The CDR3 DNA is TGTGCCAGCAGCCAAGCCCTTGGACTAGCGGGGAGCTACGAGCAGTACTTC. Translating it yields CASSQALGLAGSYEQYF. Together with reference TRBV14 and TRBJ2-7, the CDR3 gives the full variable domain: EAGVTQFPSHSVIEKGQTVTLRCDPISGHDNLYWYRRVMGKEIKFLLHFVKESKQDESGMPNNRFLAERTGGTYSTLKVQPAELEDSGVYFCASSQALGLAGSYEQYFGPGTRLTVT.

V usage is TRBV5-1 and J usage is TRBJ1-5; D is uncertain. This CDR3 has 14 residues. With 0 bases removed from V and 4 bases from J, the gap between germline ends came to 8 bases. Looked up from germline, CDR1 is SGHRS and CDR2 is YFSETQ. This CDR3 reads CASSLGPMNQPQHF. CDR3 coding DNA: TGCGCCAGCAGCTTGGGTCCCATGAATCAGCCCCAGCATTTT.

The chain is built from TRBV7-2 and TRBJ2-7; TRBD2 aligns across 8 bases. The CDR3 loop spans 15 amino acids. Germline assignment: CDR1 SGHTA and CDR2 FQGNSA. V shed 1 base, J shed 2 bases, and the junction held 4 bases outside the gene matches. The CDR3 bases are TGTGCCAGCAGCTTAGACCTAGCGGGCACCTACGAGCAGTACTTC. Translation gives CASSLDLAGTYEQYF.

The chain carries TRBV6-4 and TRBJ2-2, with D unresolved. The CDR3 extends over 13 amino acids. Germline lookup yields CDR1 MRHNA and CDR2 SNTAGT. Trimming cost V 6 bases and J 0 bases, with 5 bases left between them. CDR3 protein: CASSTSNTGELFF. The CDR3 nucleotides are TGTGCCAGCAGCACATCGAACACCGGGGAGCTGTTTTTT.

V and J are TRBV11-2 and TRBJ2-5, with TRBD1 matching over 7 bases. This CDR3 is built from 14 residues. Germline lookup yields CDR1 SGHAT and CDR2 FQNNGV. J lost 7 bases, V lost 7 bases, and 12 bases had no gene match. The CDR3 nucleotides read TGTGCCAGCAACCAAATAAAAGGGGGCGCGACCCAGTACTTC. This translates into CASNQIKGGATQYF.

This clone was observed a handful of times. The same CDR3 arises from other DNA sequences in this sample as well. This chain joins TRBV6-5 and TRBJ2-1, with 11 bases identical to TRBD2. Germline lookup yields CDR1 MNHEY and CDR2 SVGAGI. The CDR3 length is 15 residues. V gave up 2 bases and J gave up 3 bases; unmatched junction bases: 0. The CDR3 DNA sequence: TGTGCCAGCAGTTACGGGACTAGCGGCTACAATGAGCAGTTCTTC. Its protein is CASSYGTSGYNEQFF.